These T cell receptor beta chains were read from a single sample in a study of control samples from healthy donors and cancer patients. Some clones are missing from TCRdb's copy, which holds only in-frame ones; the method was immunoSEQ multiplex PCR. The sample carries about 170,000 clones, 70% to 90% recorded once. Specimen: blood. The receptors stem from a man younger than 45 in good health. Each CDR3 is given with its conserved first and last residue. D genes are given only for firm matches. Rows give clone size only sometimes, using once, few, many, or a class for an expanded clone.

CASSGGGTPRQPQHF,TGTGCCAGCAGCGGGGGGGGCACACCACGTCAGCCCCAGCATTTT,TRBJ1-5,-,-,TRBV7-2
CASSLAGREGYTF,TGCGCCAGCAGCTTGGCAGGACGTGAGGGCTACACCTTC,TRBJ1-2,once,-,TRBV5-1
CASSTPRGSPSEQYF,TGTGCCAGTAGTACCCCCAGGGGAAGCCCTTCCGAGCAGTACTTC,TRBJ2-7,-,-,TRBV19
CASRGEAGDTEAFF,TGCGCCAGCAGGGGAGAGGCGGGGGACACTGAAGCTTTCTTT,TRBJ1-1,-,-,TRBV5-1
CASSEASGTNLFTEAFF,TGTGCCAGCAGTGAAGCATCCGGGACGAATTTGTTCACTGAAGCTTTCTTT,TRBJ1-1,-,-,TRBV2
CASSARGGTGGFQETQYF,TGTGCCAGCAGCGCCCGCGGGGGGACAGGGGGATTTCAAGAGACCCAGTACTTC,TRBJ2-5,-,TRBD1,TRBV9
CASSPTDLAYEQYF,TGTGCCAGCAGTCCGACAGACTTGGCCTACGAGCAGTACTTC,TRBJ2-7,-,-,TRBV28
CASSPGTGIYEQYF,TGTGCCAGCAGCCCCGGGACAGGGATCTACGAGCAGTACTTC,TRBJ2-7,few,TRBD1,TRBV5-6
CASSPNPGTGGNYGYTF,TGTGCCAGCAGCCCTAACCCCGGGACAGGGGGTAACTATGGCTACACCTTC,TRBJ1-2,many,TRBD1,TRBV11-2
CASSWGIGNEQFF,TGTGCCAGCAGCTGGGGCATAGGGAATGAGCAGTTCTTC,TRBJ2-1,-,-,TRBV7-3
CATGTSGTDTQYF,TGTGCCACCGGTACGTCTGGCACAGATACGCAGTATTTT,TRBJ2-3,-,-,TRBV24-1
CASSFTGRATEAFF,TGTGCCAGCAGCTTCACAGGGAGGGCCACTGAAGCTTTCTTT,TRBJ1-1,-,-,TRBV13
CASSLEAGSYNEQFF,TGTGCCAGCAGCTTAGAGGCAGGCTCCTACAATGAGCAGTTCTTC,TRBJ2-1,-,-,TRBV11-2
CASSLKGGVQPQHF,TGTGCCAGCAGTTTAAAAGGGGGCGTCCAGCCCCAGCATTTT,TRBJ1-5,-,TRBD1,TRBV27
CATSRDQTWGYTF,TGTGCCACCAGCAGAGATCAAACCTGGGGCTACACCTTC,TRBJ1-2,-,-,TRBV15
CASSLARGTDTQYF,TGTGCCAGCAGCTTGGCCAGAGGAACGGATACGCAATATTTT,TRBJ2-3,-,-,TRBV5-4
CASSAAGTENYGYTF,TGTGCCAGCAGCGCTGCCGGGACGGAGAACTATGGCTACACCTTC,TRBJ1-2,-,-,TRBV9
CATSRDQGIPPGGYTF,TGTGCCACCAGCAGAGATCAGGGGATCCCGCCCGGTGGCTACACCTTC,TRBJ1-2,-,-,TRBV15
CASSEATGYYGYTF,TGTGCCAGCAGTGAAGCGACAGGTTACTATGGCTACACCTTC,TRBJ1-2,-,-,TRBV3-1/TRBV3-2
CASSLGGRNTEAFF,TGTGCCAGCAGCTTAGGGGGAAGGAACACTGAAGCTTTCTTT,TRBJ1-1,-,-,TRBV11-3
CASSFMGNEQFF,TGTGCCAGCAGTTTTATGGGGAATGAGCAGTTCTTC,TRBJ2-1,few,-,TRBV12-3/TRBV12-4
CASSAGLSNTGELFF,TGCGCCAGCAGCGCCGGACTTTCGAACACCGGGGAGCTGTTTTTT,TRBJ2-2,-,-,TRBV4-3
CASSRMELYNSPLHF,TGTGCCAGCAGTCGCATGGAGCTCTACAATTCACCCCTCCACTTT,TRBJ1-6,-,-,TRBV28
CASSSRGGYTEAFF,TGTGCCAGCAGCTCAAGGGGGGGATACACTGAAGCTTTCTTT,TRBJ1-1,-,-,TRBV5-4
CASSQGTGGGLGELFF,TGTGCCAGCAGCCAAGGTACAGGAGGGGGCCTCGGGGAGCTGTTTTTT,TRBJ2-2,-,-,TRBV4-2
CASSPSGGFGAFF,TGTGCCAGCAGCCCCTCAGGGGGCTTTGGGGCTTTCTTT,TRBJ1-1,-,TRBD1,TRBV11-1
CARGMDPYNSPLHF,TGTGCCAGGGGGATGGATCCCTATAATTCACCCCTCCACTTT,TRBJ1-6,-,-,TRBV7-9
CASKKGGETQYF,TGTGCCAGCAAGAAAGGGGGAGAGACCCAGTACTTC,TRBJ2-5,-,-,TRBV2